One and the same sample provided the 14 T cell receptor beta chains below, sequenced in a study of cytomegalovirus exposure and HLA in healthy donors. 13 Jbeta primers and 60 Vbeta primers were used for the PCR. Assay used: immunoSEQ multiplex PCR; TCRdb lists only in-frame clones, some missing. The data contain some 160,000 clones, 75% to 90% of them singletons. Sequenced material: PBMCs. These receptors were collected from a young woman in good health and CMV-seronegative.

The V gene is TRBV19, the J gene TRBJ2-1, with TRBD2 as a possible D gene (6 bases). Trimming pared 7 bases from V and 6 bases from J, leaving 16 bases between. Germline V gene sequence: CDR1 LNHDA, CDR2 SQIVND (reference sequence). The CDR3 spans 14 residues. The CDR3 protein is CASIGRDSPNEQFF. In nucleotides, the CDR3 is TGTGCCAGTATTGGAAGGGACTCCCCCAATGAGCAGTTCTTC. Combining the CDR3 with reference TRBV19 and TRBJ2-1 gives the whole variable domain DGGITQSPKYLFRKEGQNVTLSCEQNLNHDAMYWYRQDPGQGLRLIYYSQIVNDFQKGDIAEGYSVSREKKESFPLTVTSAQKNPTAFYLCASIGRDSPNEQFFGPGTRLTVL.

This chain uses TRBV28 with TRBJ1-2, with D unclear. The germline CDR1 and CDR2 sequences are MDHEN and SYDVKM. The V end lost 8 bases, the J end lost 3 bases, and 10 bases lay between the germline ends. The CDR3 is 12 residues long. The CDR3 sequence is CASWAGDYGYTF. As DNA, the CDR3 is TGTGCCAGCTGGGCCGGGGACTATGGCTACACCTTC.

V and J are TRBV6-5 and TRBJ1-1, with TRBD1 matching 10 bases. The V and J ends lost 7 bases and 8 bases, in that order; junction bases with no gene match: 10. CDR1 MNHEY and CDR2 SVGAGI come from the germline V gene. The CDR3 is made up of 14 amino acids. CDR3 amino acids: CASTPGTGVWEAFF. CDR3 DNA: TGTGCCAGCACCCCAGGGACAGGGGTTTGGGAAGCTTTCTTT.

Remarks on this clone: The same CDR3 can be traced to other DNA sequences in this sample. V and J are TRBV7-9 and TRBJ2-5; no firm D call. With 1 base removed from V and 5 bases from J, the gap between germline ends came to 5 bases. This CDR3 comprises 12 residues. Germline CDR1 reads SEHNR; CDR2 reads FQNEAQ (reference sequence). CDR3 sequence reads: CASSLGSETQYF. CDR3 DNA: TGTGCCAGCAGCTTAGGTTCGGAGACCCAGTACTTC.

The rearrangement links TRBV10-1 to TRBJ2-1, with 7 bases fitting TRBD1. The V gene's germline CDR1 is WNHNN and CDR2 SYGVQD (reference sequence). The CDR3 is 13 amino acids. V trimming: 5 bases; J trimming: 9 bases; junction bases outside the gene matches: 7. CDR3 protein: CASSKQQGPEQFF. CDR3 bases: TGCGCCAGCAGTAAGCAACAGGGGCCTGAGCAGTTCTTC.

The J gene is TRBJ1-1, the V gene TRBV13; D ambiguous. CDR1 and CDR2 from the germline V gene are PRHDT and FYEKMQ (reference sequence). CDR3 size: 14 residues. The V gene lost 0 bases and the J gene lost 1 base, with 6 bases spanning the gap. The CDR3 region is CASSLGASNTEAFF. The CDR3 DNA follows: TGTGCCAGCAGCTTAGGGGCATCGAACACTGAAGCTTTCTTT.

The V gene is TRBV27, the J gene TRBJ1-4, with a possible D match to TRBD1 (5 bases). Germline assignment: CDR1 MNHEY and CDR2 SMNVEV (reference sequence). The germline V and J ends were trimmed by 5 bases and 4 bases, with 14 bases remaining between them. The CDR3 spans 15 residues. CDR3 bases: TGTGCCAGCAGTAACTTCGGGACTCATAATGAAAAACTGTTTTTT. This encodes CASSNFGTHNEKLFF.

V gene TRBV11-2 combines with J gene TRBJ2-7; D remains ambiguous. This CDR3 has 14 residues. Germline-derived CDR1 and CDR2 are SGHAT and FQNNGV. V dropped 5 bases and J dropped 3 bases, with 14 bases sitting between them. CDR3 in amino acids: CASSLTSGDYEQYF. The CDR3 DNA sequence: TGTGCCAGCAGCCTCACATCTGGAGACTACGAGCAGTACTTC.

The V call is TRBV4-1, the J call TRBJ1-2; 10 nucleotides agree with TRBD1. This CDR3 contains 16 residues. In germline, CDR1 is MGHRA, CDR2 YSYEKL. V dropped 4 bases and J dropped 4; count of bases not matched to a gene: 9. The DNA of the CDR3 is TGCGCCAGCAGCCTCCACCTCCGGACAGGGGGCTATGGCTACACCTTC. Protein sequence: CASSLHLRTGGYGYTF.

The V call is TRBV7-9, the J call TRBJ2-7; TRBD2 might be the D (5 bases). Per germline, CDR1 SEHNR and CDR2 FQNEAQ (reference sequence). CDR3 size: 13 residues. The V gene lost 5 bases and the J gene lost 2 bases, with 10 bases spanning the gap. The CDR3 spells CASSRDYPYEQYF. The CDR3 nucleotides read TGTGCCAGCAGCCGCGACTATCCCTACGAGCAGTACTTC.

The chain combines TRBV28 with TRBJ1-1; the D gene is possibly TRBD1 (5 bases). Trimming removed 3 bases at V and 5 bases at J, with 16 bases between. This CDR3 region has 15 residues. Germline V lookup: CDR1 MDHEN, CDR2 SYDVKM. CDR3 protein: CASSFSGGLVTEAFF. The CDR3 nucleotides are TGTGCCAGCAGTTTTAGCGGGGGGTTGGTGACTGAAGCTTTCTTT.

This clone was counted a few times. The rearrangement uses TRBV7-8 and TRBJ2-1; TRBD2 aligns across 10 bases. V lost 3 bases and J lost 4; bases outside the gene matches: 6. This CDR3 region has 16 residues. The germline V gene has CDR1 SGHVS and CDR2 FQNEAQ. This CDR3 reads CASSFGGAGGYNEQFF. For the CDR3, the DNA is TGTGCCAGCAGCTTCGGAGGAGCGGGGGGGTACAATGAGCAGTTCTTC. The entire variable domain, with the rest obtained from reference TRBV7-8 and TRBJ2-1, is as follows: GAGVSQSPRYKVAKRGQDVALRCDPISGHVSLFWYQQALGQGPEFLTYFQNEAQLDKSGLPSDRFFAERPEGSVSTLKIQRTQQEDSAVYLCASSFGGAGGYNEQFFGPGTRLTVL.

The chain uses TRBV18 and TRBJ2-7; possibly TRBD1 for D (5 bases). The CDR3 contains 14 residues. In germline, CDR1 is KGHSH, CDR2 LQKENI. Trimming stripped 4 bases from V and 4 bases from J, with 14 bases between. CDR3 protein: CASSLQGKEYEQYF. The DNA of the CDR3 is TGTGCCAGCTCACTCCAGGGAAAGGAATACGAGCAGTACTTC.

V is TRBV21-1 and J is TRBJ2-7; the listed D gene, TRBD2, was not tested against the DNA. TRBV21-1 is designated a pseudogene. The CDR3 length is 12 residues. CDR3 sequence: CASSPQEGEQYF. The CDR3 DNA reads TGTGCCAGCAGCCCCCAGGAGGGCGAGCAGTACTTC.